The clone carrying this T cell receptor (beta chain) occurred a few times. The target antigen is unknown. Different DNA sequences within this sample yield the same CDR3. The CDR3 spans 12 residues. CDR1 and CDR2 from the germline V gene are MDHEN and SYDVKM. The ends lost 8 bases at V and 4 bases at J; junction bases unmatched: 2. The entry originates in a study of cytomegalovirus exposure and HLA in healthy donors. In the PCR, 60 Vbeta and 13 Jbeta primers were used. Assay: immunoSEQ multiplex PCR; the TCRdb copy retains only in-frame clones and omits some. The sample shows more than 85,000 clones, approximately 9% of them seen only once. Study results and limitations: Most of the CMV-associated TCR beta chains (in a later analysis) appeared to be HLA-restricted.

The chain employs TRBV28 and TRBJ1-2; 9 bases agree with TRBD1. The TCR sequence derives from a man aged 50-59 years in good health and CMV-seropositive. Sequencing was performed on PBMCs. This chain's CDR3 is CASGDRVYGYTF. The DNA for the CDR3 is TGTGCCAGCGGGGACAGGGTCTATGGCTACACCTTC.